Listed below are T cell receptor beta chains from one sample, sequenced in a study of T-cell reconstitution after alpha-beta-depleted transplantation in children. TCRdb recomputed calls from the PCR reads with MiXCR, one row per CDR3 protein. Here the sample spans around 190,000 distinct CDR3 sequences, approximately 6.9% being singletons. Specimen: PBMCs, collected before TCRalphabeta/CD19-depleted stem cell transplant. The source of these receptors is a boy younger than 10 with acute lymphoblastic leukemia, due to receive a stem cell transplant. CDR3s include the opening cysteine and the closing phenylalanine or tryptophan. Each record gives: clone size, V gene, J gene, D gene, CDR3 DNA, CDR3 protein. A D gene is named only where the DNA matches it firmly. The size of a clone is reported for some rows only, either as once, few or many, or as a class for expanded clones.

>few|TRBV6-2/TRBV6-3|TRBJ1-1|NA
TGTGCCAGCAGTTACCGCGCCGACACTGAAGCTTTCTTT
CASSYRADTEAFF
>many|TRBV5-1|TRBJ2-3|TRBD2
TGCGCCAGCAGCTTGGCAAGCCCCACGGTGCGGGGGGGGACAGATACGCAGTATTTT
CASSLASPTVRGGTDTQYF
>many|TRBV15|TRBJ2-2|TRBD1
TGTGCCACCAGCAGACGACAGGGGGGCGAGGGCACCGGGGAGCTGTTTTTT
CATSRRQGGEGTGELFF
>NA|TRBV7-8|TRBJ1-4|NA
TGTGCCAGCAGCCTCGATTCTCGGTATGAAAAACTGTTTTTT
CASSLDSRYEKLFF
>many|TRBV20-1|TRBJ2-3|TRBD2
TGCAGTGCCCCAAAGACTAGCGGAGTAGATACGCAGTATTTT
CSAPKTSGVDTQYF
>many|TRBV12-3/TRBV12-4|TRBJ2-5|TRBD1
TGTGCCAGCAGCCCACGACAGGGGTTACAAGAGACCCAGTACTTC
CASSPRQGLQETQYF
>many|TRBV13|TRBJ1-1|NA
TGTGCCAGCAGCTCCCGCTGGGGTACTGAAGCTTTCTTT
CASSSRWGTEAFF
>many|TRBV7-2|TRBJ1-2|NA
TGTGCCAGCAGCCCCAAGTGGGGGGCGAGTGACTATGGCTACACCTTC
CASSPKWGASDYGYTF
>many|TRBV20-1|TRBJ2-4|TRBD2
TGCAGTGCTAGACCCCCGGGAGGCCTCTCAATAGCCAAAAACATTCAGTACTTC
CSARPPGGLSIAKNIQYF
>many|TRBV7-9|TRBJ2-1|NA
TGTGCCAGCAACGTGTTCGGGGGTGGTTCCTACAATGAGCAGTTCTTC
CASNVFGGGSYNEQFF
>many|TRBV27|TRBJ2-3|NA
TGTGCCAGCAGTTTTTATGATCGTGGAGATACGCAGTATTTT
CASSFYDRGDTQYF
>few|TRBV5-4|TRBJ2-3|NA
TGTGCCAGCAGTTCGGAGCCCAGCACAGATACGCAGTATTTT
CASSSEPSTDTQYF
>many|TRBV2|TRBJ1-2|NA
TGTGCCAGCACCCCAGAGACAGGAAACTATGGCTACACCTTC
CASTPETGNYGYTF
>many|TRBV29-1|TRBJ1-2|NA
TGCAGCGTTGTTCACGGGGAATTGAATGGCTACACCTTC
CSVVHGELNGYTF
>few|TRBV10-3|TRBJ1-2|NA
TGTGCCATCAGTGAAGGCCGGCAGGTTGGCTACACCTTC
CAISEGRQVGYTF
>many|TRBV10-3|TRBJ2-1|TRBD1
TGTGCCATCAGTGGGACAGGGATCGGTGAGCAGTTCTTC
CAISGTGIGEQFF
>many|TRBV9|TRBJ2-7|NA
TGTGCCAGCAGCGTAGAGGCCGATCTGGGCGATTACGAGCAGTACTTC
CASSVEADLGDYEQYF
>NA|TRBV19|TRBJ1-1|NA
TGTGCCAGTAGTACCTCGGAGGGCAAAGCTTTCTTT
CASSTSEGKAFF
>NA|TRBV24-1|TRBJ1-5|NA
TGTGCCACCAGTGATTCTCGGACTGATAGCAATCAGCCCCAGCATTTT
CATSDSRTDSNQPQHF
>NA|TRBV3-1|TRBJ2-7|NA
TGTGCCAGCAGCCAAGATCCACAGGTCAGAGCAGGTCAGAAGATCTTC
CASSQDPQVRAGQKIF
>NA|TRBV7-2|TRBJ2-5|TRBD1
TGTGCCAGCAGCCCCGTCGGTAGACAGGGGGCCGACAAGACCCAGTACTTC
CASSPVGRQGADKTQYF
>many|TRBV7-3|TRBJ1-1|NA
TGTGCCAGCAGCTTAATAATGCAGACTTTAATGAACACTGAAGCTTTCTTT
CASSLIMQTLMNTEAFF
>few|TRBV28|TRBJ2-6|NA
TGTGCCAGCAGTTTACCGAAGACGACTAGCTCTGGGGCCAACGTCCTGACTTTC
CASSLPKTTSSGANVLTF
>many|TRBV4-2|TRBJ1-2|NA
TGTGCCAGCAGCCAAGTATCAGGGGAAGACTATGGCTACACCTTC
CASSQVSGEDYGYTF
>NA|TRBV20-1|TRBJ2-3|NA
TGCAGTGGCCATTCGGTCACAGATACGCAGTATTTT
CSGHSVTDTQYF
>many|TRBV27|TRBJ1-5|TRBD1
TGTGCCAGCAGTTCGACAGGGCATCAGCCCCAGCATTTT
CASSSTGHQPQHF
>NA|TRBV28|TRBJ1-5|NA
TGTGCCAGCAGTTTTGTAGACAGCCTGCAGGGGCCCCAGCATTTT
CASSFVDSLQGPQHF
>many|TRBV12-3/TRBV12-4|TRBJ2-3|TRBD1
TGTGCCAGCGAATCTACGACTGGGACAGGTTGGCAGTATTTT
CASESTTGTGWQYF
>many|TRBV7-2|TRBJ1-6|NA
TGTGCCAGCAGCTTCTTAGGGCAGTGGATTTATTCACCCCTCCACTTT
CASSFLGQWIYSPLHF
>many|TRBV28|TRBJ2-3|NA
TGTGCCAGCAGTTGGGGGGCCAGTAGCTCGGATACGCAGTATTTT
CASSWGASSSDTQYF
>few|TRBV19|TRBJ1-5|TRBD1
TGTGCCGTGGGACAGGTCGACAATCAGCCCCAGCATTTT
CAVGQVDNQPQHF
>NA|TRBV7-6|TRBJ2-2|NA
TGTGCCAGCAGCCAACCCGGGTGGGGTAACACCGGGGAGCTGTTTTTT
CASSQPGWGNTGELFF
>many|TRBV7-2|TRBJ1-6|NA
TGTGCCAGCAGCCTCCATTCACCCCTCCACTTT
CASSLHSPLHF
>many|TRBV7-9|TRBJ2-5|NA
TGTGCCAGCAGCTTGCCGGGACTCAAAGAGACCCAGTACTTC
CASSLPGLKETQYF
>many|TRBV6-1|TRBJ2-6|NA
TGTGCCAGCAGTAAAAGTAACTCTGGGGCCAACGTCCTGACTTTC
CASSKSNSGANVLTF
>many|TRBV7-9|TRBJ2-1|NA
TGTGCCAGCAGCTCAGAGCAGTTCTTC
CASSSEQFF
>many|TRBV5-1|TRBJ2-1|TRBD2
TGCGCCAGCAGCTTGGAGGGTAGCGGGGGCTACAATGAGCAGTTCTTC
CASSLEGSGGYNEQFF
>many|TRBV2|TRBJ2-7|TRBD2
TGTGCCAGCAGTCGGGGGGGGACGGACGAGCAGTACTTC
CASSRGGTDEQYF
>few|TRBV6-2/TRBV6-3|TRBJ1-2|TRBD1
TGTGCCAGCAGGGAATCACAGGGGAAATACTATGGCTACACCTTC
CASRESQGKYYGYTF
>many|TRBV7-8|TRBJ2-1|TRBD2
TGTGCCAGCAGCCGCACCGGGACTAGCGGGGCTAATGAGCAGTTCTTC
CASSRTGTSGANEQFF
>many|TRBV29-1|TRBJ2-5|NA
TGCAGCGTTGACTACGTGCAAGAGACCCAGTACTTC
CSVDYVQETQYF
>few|TRBV6-4|TRBJ2-5|TRBD1
TGTGCCAGCAGTGACTCCTCGGACAGGGAGCGGGAGACCCAGTACTTC
CASSDSSDRERETQYF
>NA|TRBV7-2|TRBJ2-3|TRBD2
TGTGCCAGCAGCCCGAGCGGGGTCGCCACAGATACGCAGTATTTT
CASSPSGVATDTQYF
>NA|TRBV30|TRBJ2-1|NA
TGTGCCTCAGACAGAGACCACTACAATGAGCAGTTCTTC
CASDRDHYNEQFF
>few|TRBV5-1|TRBJ1-3|NA
TGCGCCAGCAGCCAAAACCTGGAGCTAGACTCTGGAAACACCATATATTTT
CASSQNLELDSGNTIYF
>many|TRBV12-3/TRBV12-4|TRBJ2-7|TRBD2
TGTGCCAGCAGTTTAGCTAGCGGGGGGATTTACGAGCAGTACTTC
CASSLASGGIYEQYF